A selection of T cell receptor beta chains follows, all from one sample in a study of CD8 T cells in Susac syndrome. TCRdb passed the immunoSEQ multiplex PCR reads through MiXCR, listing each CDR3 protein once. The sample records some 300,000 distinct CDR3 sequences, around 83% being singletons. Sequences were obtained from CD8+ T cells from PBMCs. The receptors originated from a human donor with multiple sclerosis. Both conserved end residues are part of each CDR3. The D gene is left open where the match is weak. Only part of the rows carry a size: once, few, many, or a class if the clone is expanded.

cdr3_nt: TGCGCCAGCAGCCCAGGGAACAACAATGAGCAGTTCTTC
cdr3_aa: CASSPGNNNEQFF
v_call: TRBV5-1
d_call: .
j_call: TRBJ2-1
clone_size: .
cdr3_length: 13

cdr3_nt: TGTGCCAGCAGTGACCATACTTCTAGCGCTGAAGCTTTCTTT
cdr3_aa: CASSDHTSSAEAFF
v_call: TRBV6-4
d_call: .
j_call: TRBJ1-1
clone_size: .
cdr3_length: 14

cdr3_nt: TGTGCCAGCAGGACCCGGACTAGCGCTTCCTACAATGAGCAGTTCTTC
cdr3_aa: CASRTRTSASYNEQFF
v_call: TRBV27
d_call: TRBD2
j_call: TRBJ2-1
clone_size: .
cdr3_length: 16

cdr3_nt: TGTGCCAGCAGTGAAAGCAGGAATGAAGGGCAGCCCCAGCATTTT
cdr3_aa: CASSESRNEGQPQHF
v_call: TRBV2
d_call: .
j_call: TRBJ1-5
clone_size: .
cdr3_length: 15

cdr3_nt: TGTGCCAGCAGCTTTGACAGGGAGGGATCGAACACTGAAGCTTTCTTT
cdr3_aa: CASSFDREGSNTEAFF
v_call: TRBV28
d_call: TRBD1
j_call: TRBJ1-1
clone_size: .
cdr3_length: 16

cdr3_nt: TGTGCCAGCAGTTGGAGCTCCTATAATTCACCCCTCCACTTT
cdr3_aa: CASSWSSYNSPLHF
v_call: TRBV6-1
d_call: .
j_call: TRBJ1-6
clone_size: few
cdr3_length: 14

cdr3_nt: TGTGCCAGCAGCTTGGGGGGGAACGTTGAAGCTTTCTTT
cdr3_aa: CASSLGGNVEAFF
v_call: TRBV5-6
d_call: .
j_call: TRBJ1-1
clone_size: .
cdr3_length: 13

cdr3_nt: TGTGCCAGCAGGCTTGGCGGTCGTAGAAGCTCCTACAATGAGCAGTTCTTC
cdr3_aa: CASRLGGRRSSYNEQFF
v_call: TRBV12-3/TRBV12-4
d_call: .
j_call: TRBJ2-1
clone_size: once
cdr3_length: 17

cdr3_nt: TGTGCCAGCACCCAAGATGGTAGTGGAGGGAGCGTTTTTTACGAGCAGTACTTC
cdr3_aa: CASTQDGSGGSVFYEQYF
v_call: TRBV3-1
d_call: .
j_call: TRBJ2-7
clone_size: .
cdr3_length: 18

cdr3_nt: TGTGCCAGCACCTGGGACAGGGAACTTTACTATGGCTACACCTTC
cdr3_aa: CASTWDRELYYGYTF
v_call: TRBV7-9
d_call: TRBD1
j_call: TRBJ1-2
clone_size: once
cdr3_length: 15

cdr3_nt: TGTGCCAGCAGTTACGCTCGGGAGGGCCTGGGGGAGACCCAGTACTTC
cdr3_aa: CASSYAREGLGETQYF
v_call: TRBV6-5
d_call: TRBD2
j_call: TRBJ2-5
clone_size: .
cdr3_length: 16

cdr3_nt: TGTGCCAGCAGCCCCCAGAGGGGATCCGGGACCCAGTACTTC
cdr3_aa: CASSPQRGSGTQYF
v_call: TRBV7-9
d_call: .
j_call: TRBJ2-5
clone_size: once
cdr3_length: 14

cdr3_nt: TGTGCCACCAGCAGAGAATGGGAGGGTGGAAACATTCAGTACTTC
cdr3_aa: CATSREWEGGNIQYF
v_call: TRBV15
d_call: TRBD2
j_call: TRBJ2-4
clone_size: .
cdr3_length: 15

cdr3_nt: TGTGCCAGCGGACGGGGGGCCAACGTCCTGACTTTC
cdr3_aa: CASGRGANVLTF
v_call: TRBV27
d_call: .
j_call: TRBJ2-6
clone_size: .
cdr3_length: 12

cdr3_nt: TGTGCCAGCAGCTCAACCCCCTACGAGCAGTACTTC
cdr3_aa: CASSSTPYEQYF
v_call: TRBV27
d_call: .
j_call: TRBJ2-7
clone_size: few
cdr3_length: 12

cdr3_nt: TGTGCCAGCAGGATCATCAATGAGCAGTTCTTC
cdr3_aa: CASRIINEQFF
v_call: TRBV7-9
d_call: .
j_call: TRBJ2-1
clone_size: .
cdr3_length: 11

cdr3_nt: TGTGCCAGCTCACCACGGCAGCGGGAGCGACTGATCAATGAGCAGTTCTTC
cdr3_aa: CASSPRQRERLINEQFF
v_call: TRBV18
d_call: TRBD2
j_call: TRBJ2-1
clone_size: .
cdr3_length: 17

cdr3_nt: TGTGCCAGCAGCTTAGACGGGGACTATACAGATACGCAGTATTTT
cdr3_aa: CASSLDGDYTDTQYF
v_call: TRBV7-8
d_call: TRBD2
j_call: TRBJ2-3
clone_size: .
cdr3_length: 15

cdr3_nt: TGTGCCAGCAGTTTGGGTCAGGGGTTCGGTTACACTGAAGCTTTCTTT
cdr3_aa: CASSLGQGFGYTEAFF
v_call: TRBV28
d_call: .
j_call: TRBJ1-1
clone_size: .
cdr3_length: 16

cdr3_nt: TGTGCCATCAGTGAGGGGGGAGGGCAAGAGACCCAGTACTTC
cdr3_aa: CAISEGGGQETQYF
v_call: TRBV10-3
d_call: TRBD2
j_call: TRBJ2-5
clone_size: .
cdr3_length: 14

cdr3_nt: TGTGCCAGTAGTATTCCGTACAGGGGGCTTGGGATGAACACTGAAGCTTTCTTT
cdr3_aa: CASSIPYRGLGMNTEAFF
v_call: TRBV19
d_call: TRBD1
j_call: TRBJ1-1
clone_size: .
cdr3_length: 18

cdr3_nt: TGTGCCAGCAGTTCCCTCGCGCAGAACACTGAAGCTTTCTTT
cdr3_aa: CASSSLAQNTEAFF
v_call: TRBV28
d_call: .
j_call: TRBJ1-1
clone_size: .
cdr3_length: 14

cdr3_nt: TGTGCCAGCAGCCCACGACAAAACTACGAGCAGTACTTC
cdr3_aa: CASSPRQNYEQYF
v_call: TRBV9
d_call: .
j_call: TRBJ2-7
clone_size: .
cdr3_length: 13

cdr3_nt: TGCGCCAGCAGCCCTGACCAGCGGAGGAATGAGCAGTTCTTC
cdr3_aa: CASSPDQRRNEQFF
v_call: TRBV5-1
d_call: .
j_call: TRBJ2-1
clone_size: few
cdr3_length: 14

cdr3_nt: TGCGCCAGCGGCCGGGACCACAGGGATCGTGTGGCGGGTGGGCAAGAGACCCAGTACTTC
cdr3_aa: CASGRDHRDRVAGGQETQYF
v_call: TRBV10-1
d_call: .
j_call: TRBJ2-5
clone_size: .
cdr3_length: 20

cdr3_nt: TGTGCCTGGAGTGCGACTCGGGACGGTCAGCTTGGGCAGTACTTC
cdr3_aa: CAWSATRDGQLGQYF
v_call: TRBV30
d_call: .
j_call: TRBJ2-7
clone_size: .
cdr3_length: 15

cdr3_nt: TGTGCCACCAGTGATTTGCGTTCGAATGAGCAGTTCTTC
cdr3_aa: CATSDLRSNEQFF
v_call: TRBV24-1
d_call: .
j_call: TRBJ2-1
clone_size: .
cdr3_length: 13

cdr3_nt: TGCGCCAGCAGCCAGGTCCCACAGGGGAATGAGCAGTTCTTC
cdr3_aa: CASSQVPQGNEQFF
v_call: TRBV4-1
d_call: TRBD1
j_call: TRBJ2-1
clone_size: few
cdr3_length: 14

cdr3_nt: TGTGCCAGCAGACTGACAGGTTATAGCAATCAGCCCCAGCATTTT
cdr3_aa: CASRLTGYSNQPQHF
v_call: TRBV28
d_call: .
j_call: TRBJ1-5
clone_size: .
cdr3_length: 15